The clone carrying this TCR beta chain was observed a single time. The CDR3 has 15 amino acids. CDR1 is MNHEY, CDR2 SVGAGI, per germline. This sample was included in a study of shared clonotypes between healthy human individuals. Profiled with immunoSEQ multiplex PCR; TCRdb holds only in-frame clones, not every one. The profile covers 490,000 or so clones, with about 80% appearing a single time and roughly 12% taken by the ten largest. None of the donors, who were healthy HIV-negative adults, had recently had acute infections or vaccinations. Sequenced material: PBMCs. This receptor was identified in a woman between 40 and 55 years old in good health. Some clones in this sample may be carry-over from other donors' samples. The V call is TRBV6-5, the J call TRBJ2-5, with TRBD2 as a possible D gene (6 bases). The DNA end favors TRBJ2-7, so the J call may be wrong. CDR3 sequence: CASSYGGTGSYEQYF. Here the CDR3 DNA reads TGTGCCAGCAGTTATGGGGGGACTGGCTCCTACGAGCAGTACTTC.